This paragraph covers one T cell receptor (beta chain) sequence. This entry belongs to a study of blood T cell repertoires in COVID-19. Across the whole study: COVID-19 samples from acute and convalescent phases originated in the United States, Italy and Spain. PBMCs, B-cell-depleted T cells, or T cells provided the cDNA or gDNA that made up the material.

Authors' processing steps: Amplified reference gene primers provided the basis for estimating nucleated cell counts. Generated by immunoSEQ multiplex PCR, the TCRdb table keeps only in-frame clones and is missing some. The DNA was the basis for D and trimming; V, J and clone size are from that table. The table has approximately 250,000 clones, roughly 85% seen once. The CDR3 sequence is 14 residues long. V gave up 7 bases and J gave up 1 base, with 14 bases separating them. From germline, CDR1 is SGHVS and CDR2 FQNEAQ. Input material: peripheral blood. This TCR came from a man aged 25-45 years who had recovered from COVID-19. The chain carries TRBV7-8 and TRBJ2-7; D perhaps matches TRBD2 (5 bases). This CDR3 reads CASNFGVGSYEQYF. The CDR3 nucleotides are TGTGCCAGCAACTTCGGGGTGGGATCCTACGAGCAGTACTTC. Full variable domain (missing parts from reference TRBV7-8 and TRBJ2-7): GAGVSQSPRYKVAKRGQDVALRCDPISGHVSLFWYQQALGQGPEFLTYFQNEAQLDKSGLPSDRFFAERPEGSVSTLKIQRTQQEDSAVYLCASNFGVGSYEQYFGPGTRLTVT.